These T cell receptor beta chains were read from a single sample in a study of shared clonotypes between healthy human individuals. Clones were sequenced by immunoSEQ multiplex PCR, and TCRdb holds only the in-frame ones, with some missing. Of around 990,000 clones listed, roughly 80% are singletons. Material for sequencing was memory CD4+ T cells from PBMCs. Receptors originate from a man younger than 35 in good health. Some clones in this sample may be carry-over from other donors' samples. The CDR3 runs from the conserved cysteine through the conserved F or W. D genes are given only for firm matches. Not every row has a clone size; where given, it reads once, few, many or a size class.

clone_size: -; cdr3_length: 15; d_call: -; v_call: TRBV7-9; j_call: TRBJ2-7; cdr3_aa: CASSLFGTTRGEQYF; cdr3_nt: TGTGCCAGCAGCTTATTCGGGACAACTCGGGGGGAGCAGTACTTC
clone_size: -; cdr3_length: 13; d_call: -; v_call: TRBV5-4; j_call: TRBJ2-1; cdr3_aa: CASSALDSGEQFF; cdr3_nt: TGTGCCAGCAGCGCGCTGGACTCGGGTGAGCAGTTCTTC
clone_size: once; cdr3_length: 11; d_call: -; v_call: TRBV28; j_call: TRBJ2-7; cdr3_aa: CAIGGRHEQYF; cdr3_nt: TGTGCCATCGGGGGGCGCCACGAGCAGTACTTC
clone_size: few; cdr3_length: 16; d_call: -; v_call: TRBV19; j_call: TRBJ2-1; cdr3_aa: CASSIPFGGPRDEQFF; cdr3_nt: TGTGCCAGTAGTATCCCGTTTGGGGGGCCCAGAGATGAGCAGTTCTTC
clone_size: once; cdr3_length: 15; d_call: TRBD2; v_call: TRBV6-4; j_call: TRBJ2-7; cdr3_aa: CASRATLAEDGEQYF; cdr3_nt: TGTGCCAGCAGGGCCACTCTAGCGGAGGACGGCGAGCAGTACTTC
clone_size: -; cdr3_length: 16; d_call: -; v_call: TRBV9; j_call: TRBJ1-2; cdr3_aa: CASSVADRLTMGGYTF; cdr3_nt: TGTGCCAGCAGCGTAGCGGACAGATTAACTATGGGCGGCTACACCTTC
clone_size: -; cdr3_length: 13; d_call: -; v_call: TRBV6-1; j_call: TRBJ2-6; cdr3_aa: CASTLSGANVLTF; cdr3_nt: TGTGCCAGCACTCTGTCTGGGGCCAACGTCCTGACTTTC
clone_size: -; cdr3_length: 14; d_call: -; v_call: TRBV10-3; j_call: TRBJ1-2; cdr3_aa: CAISQAPDNYGYTF; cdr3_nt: TGTGCCATCAGTCAGGCACCGGACAACTATGGCTACACCTTC
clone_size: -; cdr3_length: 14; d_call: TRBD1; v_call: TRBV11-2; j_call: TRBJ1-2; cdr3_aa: CASSFRQGNYGYTF; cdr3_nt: TGTGCCAGCAGCTTCAGACAGGGGAACTATGGCTACACCTTC
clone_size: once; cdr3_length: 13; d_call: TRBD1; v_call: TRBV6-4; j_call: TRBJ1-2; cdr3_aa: CASSPTGTYGYTF; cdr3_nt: TGTGCCAGCAGTCCGACAGGGACCTATGGCTACACCTTC
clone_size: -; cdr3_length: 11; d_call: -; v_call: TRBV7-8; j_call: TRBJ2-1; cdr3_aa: CASSLRAEQFF; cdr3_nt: TGTGCCAGCAGCTTACGGGCTGAGCAGTTCTTC
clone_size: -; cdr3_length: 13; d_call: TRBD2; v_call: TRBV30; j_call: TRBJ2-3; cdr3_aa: CAWRGLERDTQYF; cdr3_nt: TGTGCCTGGAGAGGACTAGAACGAGATACGCAGTATTTT
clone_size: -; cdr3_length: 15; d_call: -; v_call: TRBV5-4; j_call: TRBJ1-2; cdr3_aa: CASSSVTGRGYGYTF; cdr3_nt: TGTGCCAGCAGCTCAGTCACAGGGCGGGGATATGGCTACACCTTC
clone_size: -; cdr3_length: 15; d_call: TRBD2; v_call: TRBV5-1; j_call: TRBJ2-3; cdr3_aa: CASSVGSTSEDTQYF; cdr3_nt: TGCGCCAGCAGCGTCGGTTCTACTAGCGAAGATACGCAGTATTTT
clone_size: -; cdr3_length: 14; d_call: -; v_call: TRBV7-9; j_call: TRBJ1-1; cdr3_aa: CASSPQVVNTEAFF; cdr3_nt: TGTGCCAGCAGCCCCCAGGTAGTGAACACTGAAGCTTTCTTT
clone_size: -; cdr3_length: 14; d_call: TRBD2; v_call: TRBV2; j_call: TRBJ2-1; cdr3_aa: CASRPAGTYHEQFF; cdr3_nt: TGTGCCAGCAGACCAGCGGGAACGTATCATGAGCAGTTCTTC
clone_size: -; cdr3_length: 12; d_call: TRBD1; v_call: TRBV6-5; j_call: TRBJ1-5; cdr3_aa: CASRQGDQPQHF; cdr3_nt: TGTGCCAGCAGGCAGGGGGATCAGCCCCAGCATTTT
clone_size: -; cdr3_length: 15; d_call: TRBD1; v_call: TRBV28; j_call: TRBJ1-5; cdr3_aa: CASRVGGGGNQPQHF; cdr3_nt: TGTGCCAGCCGGGTGGGAGGGGGCGGCAATCAGCCCCAGCATTTT
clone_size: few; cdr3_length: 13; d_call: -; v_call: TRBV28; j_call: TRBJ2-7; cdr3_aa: CASTLDTPREQYF; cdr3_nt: TGTGCCAGCACTCTAGACACCCCGCGTGAGCAGTACTTC
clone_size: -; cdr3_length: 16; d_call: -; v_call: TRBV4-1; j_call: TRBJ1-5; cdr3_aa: CASSQGGVFSNQPQHF; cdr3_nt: TGCGCCAGCAGCCAAGGGGGGGTTTTTAGCAATCAGCCCCAGCATTTT
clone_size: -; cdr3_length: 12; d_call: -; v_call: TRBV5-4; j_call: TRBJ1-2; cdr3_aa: CASSLERYGYTF; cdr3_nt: TGTGCCAGCAGCTTGGAGAGATATGGCTACACCTTC
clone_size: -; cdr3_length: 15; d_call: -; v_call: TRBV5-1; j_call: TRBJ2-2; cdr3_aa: CASSLGLGDTGELFF; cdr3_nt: TGCGCCAGCAGCTTGGGGCTGGGAGACACCGGGGAGCTGTTTTTT
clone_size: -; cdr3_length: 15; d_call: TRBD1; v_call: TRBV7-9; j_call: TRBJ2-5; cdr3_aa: CASSLSRTGMETQYF; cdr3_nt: TGTGCCAGCAGCTTATCAAGGACAGGGATGGAGACCCAGTACTTC
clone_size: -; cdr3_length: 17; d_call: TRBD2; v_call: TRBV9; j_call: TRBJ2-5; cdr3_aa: CASSETPGTSGGETQYF; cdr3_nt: TGTGCCAGCAGCGAGACCCCCGGGACTAGCGGGGGTGAGACCCAGTACTTC
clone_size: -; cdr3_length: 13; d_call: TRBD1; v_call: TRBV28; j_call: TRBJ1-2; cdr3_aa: CASSLGQGGGYTF; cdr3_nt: TGTGCCAGCAGTTTGGGACAGGGAGGCGGCTACACCTTC
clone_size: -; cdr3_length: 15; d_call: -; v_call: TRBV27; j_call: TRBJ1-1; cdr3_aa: CASSLAGTVNTEAFF; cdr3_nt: TGTGCCAGCAGTCTAGCCGGGACCGTGAACACTGAAGCTTTCTTT
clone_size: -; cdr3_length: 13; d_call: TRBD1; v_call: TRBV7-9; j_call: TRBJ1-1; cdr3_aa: CASSLKTGTEAFF; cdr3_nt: TGTGCCAGCAGCCTCAAGACAGGGACTGAAGCTTTCTTT
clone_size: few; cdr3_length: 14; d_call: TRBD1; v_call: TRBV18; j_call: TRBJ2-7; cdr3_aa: CASSPRDREAEQYF; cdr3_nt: TGTGCCAGCTCCCCCCGGGACAGGGAGGCCGAGCAGTACTTC
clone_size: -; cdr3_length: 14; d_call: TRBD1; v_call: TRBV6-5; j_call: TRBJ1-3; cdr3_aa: CASSSQDRGNTIYF; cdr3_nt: TGTGCCAGCAGTTCCCAGGACAGGGGAAACACCATATATTTT
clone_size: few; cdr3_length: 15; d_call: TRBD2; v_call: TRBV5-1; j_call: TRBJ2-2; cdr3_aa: CASGLAGWGAGELFF; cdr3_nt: TGCGCCAGTGGACTAGCGGGATGGGGCGCCGGGGAGCTGTTTTTT
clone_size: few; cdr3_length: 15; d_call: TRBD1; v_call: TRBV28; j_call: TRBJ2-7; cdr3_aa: CASSPRTGGAYEQYF; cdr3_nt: TGTGCCAGCAGTCCACGGACAGGGGGCGCCTACGAGCAGTACTTC
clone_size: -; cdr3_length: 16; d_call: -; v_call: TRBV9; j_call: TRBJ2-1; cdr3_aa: CASSVGISGAWGEQFF; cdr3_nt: TGTGCCAGCAGCGTAGGGATTAGCGGAGCCTGGGGTGAGCAGTTCTTC
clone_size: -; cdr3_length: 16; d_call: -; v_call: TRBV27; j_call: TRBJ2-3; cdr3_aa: CASSLSPRVGTDTQYF; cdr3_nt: TGTGCCAGCAGTTTAAGTCCTAGGGTGGGCACAGATACGCAGTATTTT
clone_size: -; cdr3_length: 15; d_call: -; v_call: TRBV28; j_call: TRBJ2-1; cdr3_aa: CASSRGLSYRNEQFF; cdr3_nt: TGTGCCAGCAGCCGCGGACTGAGCTACCGCAATGAGCAGTTCTTC
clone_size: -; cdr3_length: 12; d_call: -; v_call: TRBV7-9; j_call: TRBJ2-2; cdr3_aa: CASPTNTGELFF; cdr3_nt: TGTGCCAGCCCTACGAACACCGGGGAGCTGTTTTTT
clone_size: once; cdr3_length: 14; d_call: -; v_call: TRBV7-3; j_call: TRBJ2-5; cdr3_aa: CASSLGTPQETQYF; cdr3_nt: TGTGCCAGCAGCTTGGGAACCCCTCAAGAGACCCAGTACTTC
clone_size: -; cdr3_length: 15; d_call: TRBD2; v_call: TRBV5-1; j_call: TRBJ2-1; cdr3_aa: CASSLVLAGSNEQFF; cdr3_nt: TGCGCCAGCAGCTTAGTCCTAGCGGGGTCCAATGAGCAGTTCTTC
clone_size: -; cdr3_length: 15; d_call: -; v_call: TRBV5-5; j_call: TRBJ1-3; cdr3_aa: CASSLQGSSGNTIYF; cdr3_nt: TGTGCCAGCAGTTTACAGGGAAGCTCTGGAAACACCATATATTTT
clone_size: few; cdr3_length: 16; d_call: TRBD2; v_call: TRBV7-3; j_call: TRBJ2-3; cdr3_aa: CASSLRGLAYTDTQYF; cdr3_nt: TGTGCCAGCAGCTTAAGGGGACTAGCGTACACAGATACGCAGTATTTT
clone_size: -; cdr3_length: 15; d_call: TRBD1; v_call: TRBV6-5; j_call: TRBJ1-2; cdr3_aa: CASSANRGNENGYTF; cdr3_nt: TGTGCCAGCAGTGCAAACAGGGGTAACGAAAATGGCTACACCTTC
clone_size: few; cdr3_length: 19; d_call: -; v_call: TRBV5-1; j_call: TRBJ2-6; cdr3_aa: CASSPNNGQSSSGANVLTF; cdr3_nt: TGCGCCAGCAGCCCAAACAACGGACAGTCCAGCTCTGGGGCCAACGTCCTGACTTTC
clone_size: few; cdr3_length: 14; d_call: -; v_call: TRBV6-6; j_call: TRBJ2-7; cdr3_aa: CASSYPGEHEWQYF; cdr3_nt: TGTGCCAGCAGTTACCCTGGGGAACACGAGTGGCAGTACTTC
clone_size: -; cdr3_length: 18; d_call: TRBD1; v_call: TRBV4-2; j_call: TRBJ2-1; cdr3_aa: CASSQAHLLTGGGNEQFF; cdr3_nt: TGTGCCAGCAGCCAAGCCCACTTACTGACAGGGGGTGGCAATGAGCAGTTCTTC
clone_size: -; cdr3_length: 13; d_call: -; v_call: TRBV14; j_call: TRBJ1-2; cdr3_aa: CASSHDRTYGYTF; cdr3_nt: TGTGCCAGCAGTCACGACAGAACTTATGGCTACACCTTC
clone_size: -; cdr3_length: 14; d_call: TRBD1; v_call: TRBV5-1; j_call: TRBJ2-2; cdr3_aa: CASSNRGNTGELFF; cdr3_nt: TGCGCCAGCAGCAACAGGGGGAACACCGGGGAGCTGTTTTTT
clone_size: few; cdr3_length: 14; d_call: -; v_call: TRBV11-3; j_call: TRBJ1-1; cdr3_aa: CASSPSGDHRGTFF; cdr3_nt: TGTGCCAGCAGCCCCTCAGGGGACCATAGAGGGACTTTCTTT